This TCR beta chain stems from a study of blood T cell repertoires in COVID-19. At the level of the study: The samples span acute and convalescent COVID-19 from the United States, Italy and Spain. Sample material is recorded as cDNA or gDNA derived from T cells, B-cell-depleted T cells, or PBMCs.

Original analysis: Nucleated cell counts were estimated from reference gene primer amplification. The protocol was immunoSEQ multiplex PCR, while the TCRdb copy is restricted to in-frame clones and leaves out a portion. The V and J calls and clone size are taken from that table; D and trimming were inferred from the DNA. Of 90,000 to 130,000 clones in the sample, 75% to 85% were seen once. In germline, CDR1 is SGHTA, CDR2 FQGNSA. The trim removed 5 bases at V and 2 bases at J, leaving 7 bases unmatched. The CDR3 spans 15 residues. The chain employs TRBV7-2 and TRBJ2-7; 9 nucleotides align to TRBD2. The receptor was derived from a woman aged 55-70 years with acute or convalescent COVID-19. Sample: peripheral blood. The CDR3, as DNA: TGTGCCAGCAGCGAACTAGCGGGTGTGACCTACGAGCAGTACTTC. Translating gives CASSELAGVTYEQYF.